This TCR beta chain was documented in a study of T cells in Graves' hyperthyroidism and ophthalmopathy. The CDR3 length is 11 residues. Germline V CDR1 and CDR2: SNHLY, FYNNEI. Trimming left V 7 bases short and J 0 bases short, with 2 bases between. TCR beta CDR3 sequences were amplified from RNA transcripts. The HTBI primer set was used in a first-round RT-PCR of the TCR CDR3. TCRdb analysed the multiplex PCR reads with MiXCR anew, one entry per CDR3 protein. This sample has hundreds of thousands of distinct CDR3 sequences, with around 14% found just once. Ten or more counts support this clonotype. Sequenced material: blood. The gene calls are TRBV2 and TRBJ2-3, with D hard to call. The clonotype originates from a young woman with Graves' hyperthyroidism. The CDR3 region is CASMSTDTQYF. The CDR3 DNA sequence: TGTGCCAGCATGAGCACAGATACGCAGTATTTT.